The 2 T cell receptor beta chains reported below all come from one sample, sequenced in a study of T cells in Graves' hyperthyroidism and ophthalmopathy. Amplification targeted TCR beta CDR3 regions from RNA transcripts. A set of HTBI primers served as the primers for a first-round RT-PCR of the TCR CDR3. In TCRdb, the multiplex PCR reads were re-called with MiXCR into one record per CDR3 protein. Found here are about 360,000 distinct CDR3 sequences, about 13% of them singletons; the top ten hold around a tenth. Source material: blood. The source is a woman aged 18-29 years with Graves' hyperthyroidism.

This clonotype was seen many times. The chain links TRBV28 to TRBJ1-3; the match to TRBD1 covers 10 bases. CDR3 length equals 17 residues. CDR1 MDHEN and CDR2 SYDVKM come from the germline V gene. The junction had 7 bases not matched to a gene; V was cut back by 5 bases and J by 0 bases. The CDR3, as DNA: TGTGCCAGCAGTGCAGGGACAGGGGCTAACTCTGGAAACACCATATATTTT. It encodes CASSAGTGANSGNTIYF.

This clonotype was observed at least ten times. The gene calls are TRBV7-9 and TRBJ1-5; a possible D gene is TRBD1 (5 bases). Trimming cost V 5 bases and J 7 bases, with 15 bases left between them. The CDR3 spans 14 residues. Per the germline V gene, CDR1 is SEHNR and CDR2 is FQNEAQ (reference sequence). The CDR3 DNA sequence: TGTGCCAGCAGCCCCCCCGGGGGGTCCCAGCCCCAGCATTTT. Its translation is CASSPPGGSQPQHF.